The 30 T cell receptor beta chains listed next were all sequenced from one sample in a study of lymphopenia after photon versus proton radiotherapy. This table comes from immunoSEQ multiplex PCR, and its TCRdb copy is limited to in-frame clones, with some not included. The repertoire holds roughly 18,000 clones, with roughly nine tenths as singletons. Source: peripheral blood, taken from a patient treated with photon-based radiotherapy. These receptors all come from a middle-aged woman with cholangiocarcinoma.

The chain uses TRBV2 and TRBJ2-3, with D uncertain. Trimming shortened V by 3 bases and J by 0 bases, and 10 bases separated the two germline ends. This CDR3 spans 15 amino acids. Germline-derived CDR1 and CDR2 are SNHLY and FYNNEI. CDR3 sequence (DNA): TGTGCCAGCAGTGATTGGCGGAGAAGCACAGATACGCAGTATTTT. Amino acid sequence: CASSDWRRSTDTQYF.

This sequence joins TRBV28 and TRBJ2-3, with 9 positions matching TRBD2. Losses at the gene ends were 7 bases for V and 3 bases for J; bases not matched to a gene: 11. Germline values: CDR1 MDHEN, CDR2 SYDVKM. The CDR3 extends over 16 amino acids. CDR3 DNA: TGTGCCAGCACCGCAAGCCTTAGCGGGAGAACAGATACGCAGTATTTT. Residues: CASTASLSGRTDTQYF. The whole variable domain, filled in from reference TRBV28 and TRBJ2-3, reads DVKVTQSSRYLVKRTGEKVFLECVQDMDHENMFWYRQDPGLGLRLIYFSYDVKMKEKGDIPEGYSVSREKKERFSLILESASTNQTSMYLCASTASLSGRTDTQYFGPGTRLTVL.

J is TRBJ2-7 and V is TRBV25-1; no firm D call. The germline CDR1 and CDR2 sequences are MGHDK and SYGVNS. The length of the CDR3 is 12 residues. Between the trimmed V and J ends, which lost 6 bases and 0 bases, there was a span of 6 bases. This CDR3 is CASSKSSYEQYF. The CDR3 DNA reads as TGTGCCAGCAGCAAAAGCTCCTACGAGCAGTACTTC.

The chain joins TRBV18 to TRBJ2-7, with D unresolved. Germline-derived CDR1 and CDR2 are KGHSH and LQKENI. The CDR3 is 14 amino acids. V lost 0 bases and J lost 5, with 11 bases in between. DNA for the CDR3: TGTGCCAGCTCACCACCGGTAAGGGCCGACGAGCAGTACTTC. Translated: CASSPPVRADEQYF.

The V call is TRBV6-5, the J call TRBJ1-2; 7 bases are a match to TRBD1. The CDR3 runs 13 residues. V lost 6 bases to trimming and J lost 4 bases; unmatched junction nucleotides: 5. Germline CDR1 MNHEY, CDR2 SVGAGI. CDR3 nucleotide sequence: TGTGCCAGCAGACGGGACAGAATCTATGGCTACACCTTC. Translating it yields CASRRDRIYGYTF.

In DNA, the CDR3 is TGTGCCATCAGTCAGGACAGGGATGGCAATCAGCCCCAGCATTTT. It specifies CAISQDRDGNQPQHF. The chain joins TRBV10-3 to TRBJ1-5, with 8 bases identical to TRBD1. The CDR3 sequence is 15 residues long. After removal of 5 bases from V and 2 bases from J, the junction contained 5 bases not matched to a gene. Germline CDR1 is ENHRY and CDR2 is SYGVKD.

The V call is TRBV9, the J call TRBJ1-2; no clear D. The germline gives CDR1 SGDLS, CDR2 YYNGEE. V lost 3 bases and J lost 8, with 8 bases in between. The CDR3 extends over 11 amino acids. The DNA for the CDR3 is TGTGCCAGCAGCGAGGGAGTCGGCTACACCTTC. Its protein is CASSEGVGYTF.

This chain uses TRBV29-1 with TRBJ2-1; tentative D call: TRBD1 (6 bases). CDR1 and CDR2 (germline): SQVTM, ANQGSEA. The CDR3 totals 14 residues. Trimming removed 5 bases from V and 2 bases from J, with 13 bases in between. DNA for the CDR3: TGCAGCGTTAAGTTTGGGGGCCCCTACAATGAGCAGTTCTTC. This encodes CSVKFGGPYNEQFF.

A single count supports this clone. V and J are TRBV28 and TRBJ1-1; D gene ambiguous. The ends were cut back, 3 bases at V and 3 bases at J, with 8 bases in the middle. Germline lookup yields CDR1 MDHEN and CDR2 SYDVKM. CDR3 length: 13 residues. The CDR3 loop is CASSLQRDTEAFF. As DNA, the CDR3 is TGTGCCAGCAGTTTGCAAAGGGACACTGAAGCTTTCTTT.

The chain couples TRBV6-5 to TRBJ2-2; D possibly corresponds to TRBD2 (5 bases). CDR3 length: 16 amino acids. V was trimmed by 0 bases and J by 4 bases, leaving 12 bases between them. Germline CDR1 MNHEY, CDR2 SVGAGI. CDR3 DNA: TGTGCCAGCAGTTACTCGAGGGCCTGGGGCACCGGGGAGCTGTTTTTT. This gives the protein CASSYSRAWGTGELFF.

The rearrangement joins TRBV10-3 to TRBJ2-1; D call uncertain. Trimming left V 6 bases short and J 8 bases short, with 14 bases between. The CDR3 runs 13 residues. Per the germline V gene, CDR1 is ENHRY and CDR2 is SYGVKD. The CDR3 protein is CAIRLDEPHEQFF. The CDR3 coding sequence is TGTGCCATCAGGCTGGACGAGCCGCATGAGCAGTTCTTC.

The rearrangement joins TRBV19 to TRBJ2-5; 8 nucleotides match TRBD2. The DNA end is more similar to TRBJ2-7, so the J call may be wrong. The germline V gene encodes CDR1 LNHDA and CDR2 SQIVND (reference sequence). This CDR3 has 15 residues. The CDR3 protein is CASSGASGLTYEQYF. CDR3 DNA: TGTGCCAGTAGTGGTGCTAGCGGGCTTACCTACGAGCAGTACTTC.

The chain employs TRBV25-1 and TRBJ1-1; D may be TRBD1 (6 bases). V was clipped by 4 bases and J by 6 bases, with 15 bases between them. This CDR3 spans 14 amino acids. Germline loops: CDR1 MGHDK, CDR2 SYGVNS. The CDR3 loop reads CASSVLGGQSEAFF. CDR3 nucleotides: TGTGCCAGCAGTGTTTTAGGGGGACAATCTGAAGCTTTCTTT.

The J gene is TRBJ2-4, the V gene TRBV19; D is uncertain. Germline loops: CDR1 LNHDA, CDR2 SQIVND (reference sequence). V dropped 4 bases and J dropped 2 bases, with 6 bases sitting between them. CDR3 length: 13 residues. The CDR3 here is CASSRGSKNIQYF. In nucleotides, the CDR3 is TGTGCCAGTAGTAGGGGATCCAAAAACATTCAGTACTTC.

The chain uses TRBV5-8 and TRBJ2-7; TRBD1 aligns across 7 bases. This CDR3 is built from 14 residues. The germline V gene has CDR1 SGHTS and CDR2 YDEGEE. V trimming: 0 bases; J trimming: 7 bases; junction bases outside the gene matches: 7. DNA of the CDR3: TGTGCCAGCAGCTTGGCCCTGGGACAGATAGAGCAGTACTTC. Its translation: CASSLALGQIEQYF.

The chain uses TRBV15 and TRBJ2-1; D is perhaps TRBD1 (5 bases). Trimming stripped 5 bases from V and 0 bases from J, with 11 bases between. The CDR3 covers 15 residues. CDR1 is LNHNV, CDR2 YYDKDF, per germline (reference sequence). The CDR3 protein is CATSGRQGSYNEQFF. The CDR3 region has the DNA TGTGCCACCAGCGGGCGGCAGGGCTCCTACAATGAGCAGTTCTTC.

The chain links TRBV28 to TRBJ1-6; D perhaps matches TRBD1 (5 bases). There are 14 residues in the CDR3. The V gene lost 7 bases and the J gene lost 10 bases, with 17 bases spanning the gap. CDR1 and CDR2 (germline): MDHEN, SYDVKM. CDR3 sequence reads: CASTWGGSGSPLHF. CDR3 bases: TGTGCCAGCACTTGGGGGGGGTCTGGGTCACCCCTCCACTTT. Together with reference TRBV28 and TRBJ1-6, the CDR3 gives the full variable domain: DVKVTQSSRYLVKRTGEKVFLECVQDMDHENMFWYRQDPGLGLRLIYFSYDVKMKEKGDIPEGYSVSREKKERFSLILESASTNQTSMYLCASTWGGSGSPLHFGNGTRLTVT.

In DNA form, the CDR3 reads TGTGCCAGCAAGGACAGCTCCTACGAGCAGTACTTC. Translated, it gives CASKDSSYEQYF. The genes are TRBV6-6 and TRBJ2-7, with a possible D match to TRBD1 (6 bases). V gave up 7 bases and J gave up 0 bases, with 7 bases separating them. Germline V CDR1 and CDR2: MNHNY, SVGAGI (reference sequence). This CDR3 spans 12 amino acids.

The chain carries TRBV4-1 and TRBJ1-1, with D uncertain. CDR1 and CDR2 (germline): MGHRA, YSYEKL. With 0 bases removed from V and 7 bases from J, the gap between germline ends came to 15 bases. The CDR3 is 15 amino acids. CDR3 region: CASSQDRAGLGEAFF. CDR3 coding DNA: TGCGCCAGCAGCCAAGATAGAGCAGGATTGGGTGAAGCTTTCTTT.

The CDR3 protein is CASSSRQGANEKLFF. CDR3 nucleotides: TGTGCCAGCAGTTCCAGACAGGGAGCTAATGAAAAACTGTTTTTT. The V and J genes are TRBV2 and TRBJ1-4; 7 bases align to TRBD1. Germline CDR1 SNHLY, CDR2 FYNNEI. Trimming took 5 bases from V and 3 from J; bases not matched to a gene: 6. CDR3 size: 15 residues. The full variable domain, in which reference TRBV2 and TRBJ1-4 provide the parts outside the CDR3, is EPEVTQTPSHQVTQMGQEVILRCVPISNHLYFYWYRQILGQKVEFLVSFYNNEISEKSEIFDDQFSVERPDGSNFTLKIRSTKLEDSAMYFCASSSRQGANEKLFFGSGTQLSVL.

The chain couples TRBV18 to TRBJ2-1; 8 bases fit TRBD1. CDR3 length: 13 amino acids. Trimming removed 4 bases from V and 7 bases from J; junction bases left unmatched: 3. The germline V gene has CDR1 KGHSH and CDR2 LQKENI. The CDR3 region is CASSLDRANEQFF. The CDR3 DNA reads as TGTGCCAGCTCACTGGACAGGGCGAATGAGCAGTTCTTC. Looking up the rest from reference TRBV18 and TRBJ2-1 gives the full variable domain: NAGVMQNPRHLVRRRGQEARLRCSPMKGHSHVYWYRQLPEEGLKFMVYLQKENIIDESGMPKERFSAEFPKEGPSILRIQQVVRGDSAAYFCASSLDRANEQFFGPGTRLTVL.

As concerns this clone: The sample carries other DNA sequences with the same CDR3. V gene TRBV5-4 combines with J gene TRBJ1-1, with TRBD1 identical over 11 bases. Germline V gives CDR1 SGHNT, CDR2 YYREEE (reference sequence). The V gene end was trimmed by 0 bases and the J gene end by 0 bases; junction bases not matched to a gene: 4. There are 17 residues in the CDR3. Here the CDR3 DNA reads TGTGCCAGCAGCTTGGGGGACAGGGGGGCCATGAACACTGAAGCTTTCTTT. This codes for CASSLGDRGAMNTEAFF.

This clone was counted between two and nine times. The chain employs TRBV4-1 and TRBJ1-6; D ambiguous. CDR1 is MGHRA, CDR2 YSYEKL, per germline. The V end was cut by 5 bases, the J end by 0 bases, with 8 bases between. The CDR3 is made up of 15 amino acids. CDR3 sequence (DNA): TGCGCCAGCAGCACGACAAGCTCCTATAATTCACCCCTCCACTTT. It specifies CASSTTSSYNSPLHF.

There are a few counts of this clone. This chain uses TRBV27 with TRBJ1-4, with D perhaps TRBD1 (5 bases). The CDR3 is made up of 17 amino acids. Trimming stripped 5 bases from V and 3 bases from J, with 19 bases between. The germline gives CDR1 MNHEY, CDR2 SMNVEV (reference sequence). CDR3 in DNA: TGTGCCAGCAGTCCCTCCGGGGGTTTCCAATCTAATGAAAAACTGTTTTTT. Its translation is CASSPSGGFQSNEKLFF.

The gene calls are TRBV29-1 and TRBJ2-1, with TRBD2 as a possible D gene (5 bases). Germline V gene sequence: CDR1 SQVTM, CDR2 ANQGSEA. There are 12 residues in the CDR3. V was clipped by 7 bases and J by 5 bases, with 12 bases between them. For the CDR3, the DNA is TGCAGCGCATTAGCGTTAAACAATGAGCAGTTCTTC. This codes for CSALALNNEQFF.

V gene TRBV27 combines with J gene TRBJ1-2, with D possibly matching TRBD1 (5 bases). Trimming stripped 2 bases from V and 6 bases from J, with 10 bases between. Germline V gene lookup returns CDR1 MNHEY and CDR2 SMNVEV (reference sequence). The CDR3 has 13 amino acids. The DNA of the CDR3 is TGTGCCAGCAGTTTAAATTCCAGGGATGGCTACACCTTC. Its translation is CASSLNSRDGYTF.

The CDR3: CASRNEVSGGEQYF. The CDR3 DNA is TGTGCCAGCAGGAACGAGGTTTCGGGGGGCGAGCAGTACTTC. This rearrangement joins TRBV7-9 to TRBJ2-7; 7 positions match TRBD2. The CDR3 sequence is 14 residues long. The germline gives CDR1 SEHNR, CDR2 FQNEAQ (reference sequence). Trimming cost V 6 bases and J 6 bases; bases outside gene matches: 11.

The V call is TRBV28, the J call TRBJ1-2; D perhaps matches TRBD1 (6 bases). This CDR3 has 15 residues. Germline loops: CDR1 MDHEN, CDR2 SYDVKM. V was clipped by 6 bases and J by 4 bases, with 18 bases between them. Written as DNA, the CDR3 is TGTGCCAGCAGATTCCGGGACATGACCTTCTATGGCTACACCTTC. Amino acid sequence: CASRFRDMTFYGYTF.

The genes are TRBV14 and TRBJ1-2; D gene uncertain. Trimming removed 4 bases from V and 6 bases from J, with 24 bases in between. There are 17 residues in the CDR3. From germline, CDR1 is SGHDN and CDR2 FVKESK. As DNA, the CDR3 is TGTGCCAGCAGCCTAACCGATTCAGGACTGCAAATCAATGGCTACACCTTC. As protein: CASSLTDSGLQINGYTF.

The chain recombines TRBV2 with TRBJ1-2, with D possibly being TRBD1 (5 bases). Germline V gives CDR1 SNHLY, CDR2 FYNNEI. Trimming removed 8 bases from V and 8 bases from J, with 12 bases in between. The CDR3 is 11 residues long. The chain's CDR3 is CASHSGGGYTF. CDR3 bases: TGTGCCAGCCACTCGGGGGGAGGCTACACCTTC.